Each of the 6 T cell receptor beta chains below was sequenced from the same sample in a study of T cells in Graves' hyperthyroidism and ophthalmopathy. RNA transcripts provided the source from which TCR beta CDR3 regions were amplified. The HTBI primer set drove a first-round RT-PCR of the TCR CDR3. Via MiXCR, TCRdb re-called the multiplex PCR reads, giving one row per CDR3 protein. Of about 560,000 distinct CDR3 sequences listed, more than 45% are singletons. The source material was peripheral blood or thyroid tissue (not recorded which). Receptors originate from a woman between 18 and 30 years old with Graves' hyperthyroidism.

This sequence joins TRBV10-3 and TRBJ2-5; D is perhaps TRBD1 or TRBD2 (5 bases each). The CDR3 length is 15 residues. Trimming pared 8 bases from V and 5 bases from J, leaving 21 bases between. Looked up from germline, CDR1 is ENHRY and CDR2 is SYGVKD. The CDR3 is CAISRERTGWETQYF. CDR3 sequence (DNA): TGTGCCATCTCCAGGGAAAGGACGGGATGGGAGACCCAGTACTTC.

This clonotype was detected only a few times. V and J are TRBV9 and TRBJ2-5; D is tentatively TRBD1 or TRBD2 (5 bases each). The CDR3 sequence is 14 residues long. The germline gives CDR1 SGDLS, CDR2 YYNGEE. The V and J ends lost 3 bases and 2 bases respectively, with 11 bases between them. The CDR3 is CASSAWGSQETQYF. CDR3 DNA sequence: TGTGCCAGCAGCGCGTGGGGGAGTCAAGAGACCCAGTACTTC.

This clonotype was counted a few times. This clone may be a read error of a much larger clone one base away. This sequence joins TRBV24-1 and TRBJ2-5, with a possible D match to TRBD1 (6 bases). CDR3 length equals 14 residues. CDR1 KGHDR and CDR2 SFDVKD come from the germline V gene. The CDR3 sequence: CATSGDTTQEAQYF. As DNA, the CDR3 is TGTGCCACCAGTGGGGACACCACCCAAGAGGCCCAGTACTTC.

This clonotype was counted between two and nine times. This chain links TRBV9 with TRBJ1-2; TRBD1 matches at 10 bases. CDR3 length: 14 amino acids. The V gene end was trimmed by 5 bases and the J gene end by 6 bases; junction bases not matched to a gene: 7. Germline V gives CDR1 SGDLS, CDR2 YYNGEE. The CDR3, as DNA: TGTGCCAGCAGTCCGACAGGGGGCATGGATGGCTACACCTTC. Its protein product is CASSPTGGMDGYTF.

A few counts support this clonotype. The CDR3 region is CASSLGAGIPPLHF. The CDR3 nucleotides read TGTGCCAGCAGCTTGGGGGCAGGTATTCCACCCCTCCACTTT. This chain links TRBV7-6 with TRBJ1-6; tentatively, D is TRBD1 (6 bases). Germline values: CDR1 SGHVS, CDR2 FNYEAQ. Trimming stripped 3 bases from V and 11 bases from J, with 14 bases between. CDR3 size: 14 residues. The full variable domain, with the rest looked up from reference TRBV7-6 and TRBJ1-6, is GAGVSQSPRYKVTKRGQDVALRCDPISGHVSLYWYRQALGQGPEFLTYFNYEAQQDKSGLPNDRFSAERPEGSISTLTIQRTEQRDSAMYRCASSLGAGIPPLHFGNGTRLTVT.

J is TRBJ2-2 and V is TRBV12-3 or TRBV12-4; D unresolved. Trimming cost V 1 base and J 0 bases, with 6 bases left between them. The CDR3 totals 15 residues. The CDR3 reads CASSLDYTNTGELFF. As DNA, the CDR3 is TGTGCCAGCAGTTTAGACTATACGAACACCGGGGAGCTGTTTTTT.